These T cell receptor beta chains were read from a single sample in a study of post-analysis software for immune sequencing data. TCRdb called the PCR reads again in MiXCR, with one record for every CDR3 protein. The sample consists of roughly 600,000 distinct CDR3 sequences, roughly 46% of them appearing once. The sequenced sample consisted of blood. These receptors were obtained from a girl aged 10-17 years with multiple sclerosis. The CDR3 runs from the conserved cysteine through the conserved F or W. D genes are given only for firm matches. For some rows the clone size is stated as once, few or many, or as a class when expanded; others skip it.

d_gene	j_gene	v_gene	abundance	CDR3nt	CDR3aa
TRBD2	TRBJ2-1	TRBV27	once	TGTGCCAGCACTTTAGCGGGAGGGCCTCGGAATGAGCAGTTCTTC	CASTLAGGPRNEQFF
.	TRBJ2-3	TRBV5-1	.	TGCGCCAGCAGCTTGTTCCCCGGACAGGAGGGTGGAGATACGCAGTATTTT	CASSLFPGQEGGDTQYF
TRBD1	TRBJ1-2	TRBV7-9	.	TGTGCCAGCAGTTTGGGACAGGCGATTGGCTACACCTTC	CASSLGQAIGYTF
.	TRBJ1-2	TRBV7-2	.	TGTGCCAGCAGCACACCCGTAGGGACTGGCTACACCTTC	CASSTPVGTGYTF
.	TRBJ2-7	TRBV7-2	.	TGTGCCAGCAGCTTAGGCAGCAGTGTCAGGGGAGACGAGCAGTACTTC	CASSLGSSVRGDEQYF
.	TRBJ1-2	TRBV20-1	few	TGCAGTGTCCCGGGACCGCAGGCTAACTATGGCTACACCTTC	CSVPGPQANYGYTF
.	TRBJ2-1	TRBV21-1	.	TGTGCCAGCAGCAAAGGTTCTCTGGGGAGCGGGGGGCACAATGAGCAGTTCTTC	CASSKGSLGSGGHNEQFF
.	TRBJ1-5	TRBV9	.	TGTGCCAGCAGCGTAGATCTAGGGGACGGCAATCAGCCCCAGCATTTT	CASSVDLGDGNQPQHF
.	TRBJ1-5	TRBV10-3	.	TGTGCCATCAGTGAGCGGCACCCCGCTAGCAATCAGCCCCAGCATTTT	CAISERHPASNQPQHF
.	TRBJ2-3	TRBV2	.	TGTGCCAGCAGTGAATTGGGCTCTAGCACAGATACGCAGTATTTT	CASSELGSSTDTQYF
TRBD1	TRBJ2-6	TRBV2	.	TGTGCCAGCAGCGTGGCAGGGGGCGCTTCTGGGGCCAACGTCCTGACTTTC	CASSVAGGASGANVLTF
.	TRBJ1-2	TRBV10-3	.	TGTGCCATCAGTTGGAACGGCTATGGCTACACCTTC	CAISWNGYGYTF
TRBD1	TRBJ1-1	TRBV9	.	TGTGCCAGCAGCGAGGGACAGGGAGGAACTGAAGCTTTCTTT	CASSEGQGGTEAFF
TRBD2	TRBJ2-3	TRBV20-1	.	TGCAGTGCTAGAGACCCTAGCGGGGTCACGCAGTATTTT	CSARDPSGVTQYF
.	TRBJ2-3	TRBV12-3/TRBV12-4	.	TGTGCCAGCATCTGGGGAACAGGGAATACGCAGTATTTT	CASIWGTGNTQYF
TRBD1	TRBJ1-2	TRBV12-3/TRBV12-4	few	TGTGCCAGCAGTCACGACAGGGTCCGCACCTTC	CASSHDRVRTF
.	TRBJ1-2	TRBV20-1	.	TGCAGTGCTAGAGGAGCGACAGGAAAAGGCTACACCTTC	CSARGATGKGYTF
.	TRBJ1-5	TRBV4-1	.	TGCGCCAGCAGCCAGCCGTCAAAACCGGATCAGCCCCAGCATTTT	CASSQPSKPDQPQHF
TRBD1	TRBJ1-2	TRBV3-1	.	TGTGCCAGCAGCCAAGATACCCTACGACAGGGAAACTATGGCCACACCTTC	CASSQDTLRQGNYGHTF
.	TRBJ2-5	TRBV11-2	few	TGTGCCAGCAGCCCCAACAGGTTGGAAGAGACCCAGTACTTC	CASSPNRLEETQYF
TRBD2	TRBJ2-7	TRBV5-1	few	TGCGCCAGCAGCTTACCTAGCGGGTACGAGCAGTACTTC	CASSLPSGYEQYF
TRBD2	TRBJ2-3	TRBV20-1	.	TGCAGTGCTATCCCCTCTAGCGGGGGGGCATCTGATACGCAGTATTTT	CSAIPSSGGASDTQYF
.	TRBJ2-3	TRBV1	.	TGCACCAGCAGCCAAGATCTGACTAGCAGAGGCACAGATACGCAGTATTTT	CTSSQDLTSRGTDTQYF
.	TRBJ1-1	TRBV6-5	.	TGTGCCAGCAGTTACCGTGGACCTTACACTGAAGCTTTCTTT	CASSYRGPYTEAFF
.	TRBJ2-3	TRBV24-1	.	TGTGCCACCAGTGACCATCCGGATACGCAGTATTTT	CATSDHPDTQYF
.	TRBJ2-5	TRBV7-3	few	TGTGCCAGCAGCTCGAGGGGGGGAGGGACCCAGTACTTC	CASSSRGGGTQYF
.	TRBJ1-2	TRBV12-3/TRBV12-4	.	TGTGCCACCCGGTATTGGGCCGAGGGCTACACCTTC	CATRYWAEGYTF
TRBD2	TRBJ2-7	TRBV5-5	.	TGTGCCAGCAGCAGACTAGCGGGCAGGAACTACGAGCAGTACTTC	CASSRLAGRNYEQYF
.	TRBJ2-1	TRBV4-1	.	TGCGCCAGCAGCCAAAACAGCAATGAGCAGTTCTTC	CASSQNSNEQFF
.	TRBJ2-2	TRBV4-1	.	TGCGCCAGCAGCCAAGAGGAGGGGGCGCGGACCGGGGAGCTGTTTTTT	CASSQEEGARTGELFF
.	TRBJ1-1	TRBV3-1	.	TGTGCCAGCAGCCGTCGGGAGGGGGGGAAAGCTTTCTTT	CASSRREGGKAFF
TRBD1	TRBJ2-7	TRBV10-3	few	TGTGCCATCAGCGGGACAGGGGACTACGAGCAGTACTTC	CAISGTGDYEQYF
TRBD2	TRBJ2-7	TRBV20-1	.	TGCAGTGCTAGAGATCCCAGGCGGGGGAACGAGCAGTACTTC	CSARDPRRGNEQYF
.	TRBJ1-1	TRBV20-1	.	TGCAGTCATACCTTACAGGGTTTCGCTGAAGCTTTCTTT	CSHTLQGFAEAFF
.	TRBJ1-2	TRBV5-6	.	TGTGCCAGCAGCTTCTCATCGAACCGTCCAAACTATGGCTACACCTTC	CASSFSSNRPNYGYTF
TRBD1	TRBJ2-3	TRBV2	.	TGTGCCAGTTCCGGGACAGGGGGACTCACAGATACGCAGTATTTT	CASSGTGGLTDTQYF
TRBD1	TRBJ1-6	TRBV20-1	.	TGCAGTGCTGAACCGGGACAGGGGATCGGTTCACCCCTCCACTTT	CSAEPGQGIGSPLHF
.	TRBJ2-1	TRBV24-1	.	TGTGCCACCAGTGATGGACTTGCCCCCAATGAGCAGTTCTTC	CATSDGLAPNEQFF
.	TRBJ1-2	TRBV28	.	TGTGCCGGTACGTCGGCCCTTAACTATGGATACACCTTC	CAGTSALNYGYTF
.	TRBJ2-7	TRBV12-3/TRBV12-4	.	TGTGCCAGCACCCAGGGGACTCCCTACGAGCAGTACTTC	CASTQGTPYEQYF
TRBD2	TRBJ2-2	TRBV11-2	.	TGTGCCAGCAGTCAGGTGCTAGCGGGGACCGGGGAGCTGTTTTTT	CASSQVLAGTGELFF
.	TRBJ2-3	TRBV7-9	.	TGTGCCAGCAGCCTAGAGGACGATACGCAGTATTTT	CASSLEDDTQYF
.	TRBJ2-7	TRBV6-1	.	TGTGCCAGCAGTGAATTTGAAACCTCCTACGAGCAGTACTTC	CASSEFETSYEQYF
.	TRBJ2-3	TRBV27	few	TGTGCCAGCAGTTTCGCCGGGCGCACAGATACGCAGTATTTT	CASSFAGRTDTQYF
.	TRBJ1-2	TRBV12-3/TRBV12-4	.	TGTGCCAGCAGTTTATCGGCCACAGCTCCTCTTGGCTACACCTTC	CASSLSATAPLGYTF
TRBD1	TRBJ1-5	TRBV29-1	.	TGCAGCGCTCGACAGGGTATGCAGCCCCAGCATTTT	CSARQGMQPQHF
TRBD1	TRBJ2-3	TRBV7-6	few	TGTGCCAGCAGCTTAGCCTTAGGACAGGGGGCCGATAAGACGCAGTATTTT	CASSLALGQGADKTQYF
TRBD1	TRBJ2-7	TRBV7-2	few	TGTGCCAGCAGCTTCTACCAGGGGGCTTCCTACGAGCAGTACTTC	CASSFYQGASYEQYF
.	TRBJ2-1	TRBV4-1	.	TGCGCCAGCAGCCAAGAAGGATTCTACAATGAGCAGTTCTTC	CASSQEGFYNEQFF
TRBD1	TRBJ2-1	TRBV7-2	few	TGTGCCAGCGGCGTACGTTGGGACAGCGAGACCAATGAGCAGTTCTTC	CASGVRWDSETNEQFF
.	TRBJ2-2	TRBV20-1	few	TGCAGTGCTAGCGGGGGAGCGAACACCGGGGAGCTGTTTTTT	CSASGGANTGELFF
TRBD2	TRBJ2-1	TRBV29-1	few	TGCAGCGCCCTGGTTAGCGGGAGGGCCAGGGATGAGCAGTTCTTC	CSALVSGRARDEQFF
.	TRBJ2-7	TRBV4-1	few	TGCGCCAGCAGCCAAGATGTGGAGGCCTACGAGCAGTACTTC	CASSQDVEAYEQYF
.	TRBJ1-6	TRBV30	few	TGTGCCTGGAGTTACAGGGTCGCGAGCTCCTATAATTCACCCCTCCACTTT	CAWSYRVASSYNSPLHF
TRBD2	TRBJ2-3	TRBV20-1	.	TGCAGTGCCCCCAATGTAGCGGGGGGAACAGATACGCAGTATTTT	CSAPNVAGGTDTQYF
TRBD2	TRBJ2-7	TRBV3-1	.	TGTGCCAGCAGCCCCGGAGCTAGCGGGGGGATCTCCTACGAGCAGTACTTC	CASSPGASGGISYEQYF
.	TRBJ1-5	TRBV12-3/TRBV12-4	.	TGTGCCAGCAGTCCGGGCGGGCTCCATCAGCCCCAGCATTTT	CASSPGGLHQPQHF
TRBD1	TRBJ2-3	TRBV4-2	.	TGTGCCAGCAGCCAAGATAGGGAGACAGGGGTCACAGATACGCAGTATTTT	CASSQDRETGVTDTQYF
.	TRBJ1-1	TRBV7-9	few	TGTGCCAGCAGCAAACCGAATGTGATGGACGCTGAAGCTTTCTTT	CASSKPNVMDAEAFF
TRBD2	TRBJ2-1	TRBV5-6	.	TGTGCCAGCAGCTTGTATCTAGCGGGCGTCAATGAGCAGTTCTTC	CASSLYLAGVNEQFF